The 16 T cell receptor beta chains below were found in one sample sequenced in a study of blood T cells in healthy people across ages. The second PCR ran 7 to 11 cycles with a sample-barcoded 5' primer and J-beta primers. TCRdb independently ran MiXCR on the 5' RACE reads; one entry per CDR3 protein. The repertoire holds hundreds of thousands of distinct CDR3 sequences, with about 30% as singletons. Sequenced material: blood. The receptors were sampled from a woman older than 75 in good health.

As for this clonotype: Sequence at one end of the junction differs from germline and may be a read error. The rearrangement links TRBV6-1 to TRBJ2-7; D is perhaps TRBD1 or TRBD2 (5 bases each). The DNA end is more similar to TRBJ2-4, so the J call may be wrong. Germline values: CDR1 MNHNS, CDR2 SASEGT. This CDR3 is 14 amino acids long. CDR3 DNA: TGTGCCACCACCTTCGGGGCCGCCAAGAACATTCAGTACTTC. Translating it yields CATTFGAAKNIQYF.

This clonotype was seen at least ten times. The V gene is TRBV29-1, the J gene TRBJ2-7; 7 bases fit TRBD2. CDR1 is SQVTM and CDR2 is ANQGSEA in the germline V gene. The ends lost 7 bases at V and 2 bases at J; junction bases unmatched: 2. The CDR3 covers 11 residues. The CDR3 is CSASGTYEQYF. CDR3 sequence (DNA): TGCAGCGCCAGCGGGACCTACGAGCAGTACTTC.

In this sample, this clonotype turned up many times. This chain links TRBV7-2 with TRBJ2-7; TRBD1 matches at 7 bases. Germline V gene lookup returns CDR1 SGHTA and CDR2 FQGNSA. The CDR3 sequence is 14 residues long. The trim removed 5 bases at V and 0 bases at J, leaving 4 bases unmatched. This CDR3 is CASSQTGRSYEQYF. CDR3 in DNA: TGTGCCAGCAGCCAGACAGGGCGCTCCTACGAGCAGTACTTC.

The chain links TRBV20-1 to TRBJ1-1, with D possibly TRBD1 on 6 matching bases. The V gene lost 0 bases and the J gene lost 7 bases, with 12 bases spanning the gap. CDR1 is DFQATT and CDR2 is SNEGSKA in the germline V gene (reference sequence). The CDR3 has 13 residues. In nucleotides, the CDR3 is TGCAGTGCTAGAGAATGGGGAGGGGGTGAAGCTTTCTTT. It translates to CSAREWGGGEAFF.

Comments on this clonotype: This may arise from a read error, as a much more abundant clone is one base away. The chain carries TRBV6-5 and TRBJ2-4; D is uncertain. Germline CDR1 reads MNHEY; CDR2 reads SVGAGI. V was pared by 2 bases and J by 15 bases, with 23 bases between. There are 15 residues in the CDR3. In nucleotides, the CDR3 is TGTGCCAGCAGTTACGACGGGTATGACGGCTACGAGCGGTACTTC. Amino acids: CASSYDGYDGYERYF.

Comments on this clonotype: This may stem from a read error, because a much larger clone lies one nucleotide away. The J gene is TRBJ1-2, the V gene TRBV2; no definite D call. The CDR3 runs to 12 residues. The germline gives CDR1 SNHLY, CDR2 FYNNEI. CDR3 nucleotide sequence: TGTGCCGGCAGTGTGGCGGACTATGGCTACACCTTC. Amino acid sequence: CAGSVADYGYTF.

Remarks on this clonotype: A much larger clone lies one base from this, so it may be a read error. V is TRBV6-1 and J is TRBJ2-6; 10 bases map to TRBD2. The CDR3 has 17 amino acids. CDR1 and CDR2 (germline): MNHNS, SASEGT. CDR3 in amino acids: CAIKPGLARTGANVRTF. CDR3 DNA: TGTGCCATCAAGCCGGGACTAGCGAGAACTGGGGCCAACGTCCGGACTTTC.

The sample holds many counts of this clonotype. V gene TRBV6-5 combines with J gene TRBJ2-5, with TRBD1 matching 12 bases. Trimming took 2 bases from V and 5 from J; bases not matched to a gene: 3. The CDR3 consists of 15 residues. Germline lookup yields CDR1 MNHEY and CDR2 SVGAGI. The CDR3 DNA follows: TGTGCCAGCAGTTACGGGGACAGGGGGCACGAGACCCAGTACTTC. Translating gives CASSYGDRGHETQYF.

Regarding this clonotype: One end of the junction is discordant with germline, which a read error may explain. The chain links TRBV7-2 to TRBJ1-2, with 11 bases fitting TRBD1. CDR3 length: 14 residues. Germline assignment: CDR1 SGHTA and CDR2 FQGNSA. The CDR3 region has the DNA TGTGTCAGCAGTTTAGGACAGGGGGCGGATGGCTACACCTTC. As protein: CVSSLGQGADGYTF.

This clonotype has a count of ten or more. The gene calls are TRBV10-3 and TRBJ1-2; the D gene is possibly TRBD1 (5 bases). This CDR3 spans 13 amino acids. Germline CDR1 is ENHRY and CDR2 is SYGVKD. The V end was cut by 4 bases, the J end by 8 bases, with 14 bases between. This CDR3 is CAISVRGTQGYTF. The CDR3 DNA reads as TGTGCCATCAGTGTCCGGGGGACCCAGGGCTACACCTTC.

At least ten counts were recorded for this clonotype. The V and J genes are TRBV7-2 and TRBJ2-1; TRBD1 agrees at 7 bases. J gave up 4 bases and V 7 bases, and 10 bases lay outside the gene matches. The CDR3 has 15 residues. From germline, CDR1 is SGHTA and CDR2 FQGNSA. CDR3 nucleotide sequence: TGTGCCAGCACCCAAGGGGGCAGCCTTTACAATGAGCAGTTCTTC. Protein: CASTQGGSLYNEQFF.

This chain connects TRBV10-3 to TRBJ2-1; no clear D gene. CDR3 length: 16 amino acids. Germline V gene data show CDR1 as ENHRY and CDR2 as SYGVKD. With 2 bases removed from V and 5 bases from J, the gap between germline ends came to 16 bases. The CDR3 spells CAISEGRQSLNNEQFF. The CDR3 bases are TGTGCCATCAGTGAGGGACGGCAATCGCTAAACAATGAGCAGTTCTTC.

The rearrangement joins TRBV7-2 to TRBJ1-2; possibly TRBD1 for D (6 bases). Germline CDR1 reads SGHTA; CDR2 reads FQGNSA. The V and J ends lost 5 bases and 6 bases respectively, with 10 bases between them. This CDR3 has 12 residues. Written as DNA, the CDR3 is TGTGCCAGCAGCACAGGGATGCATGGCTACACCTTC. Its protein product is CASSTGMHGYTF.

This clonotype was detected ten times or more. CDR3: CASSRTTSGEQFF. The CDR3 nucleotides read TGTGCCAGCAGCCGGACGACTAGCGGGGAGCAGTTCTTC. The chain combines TRBV6-5 with TRBJ2-1, with 10 positions matching TRBD2. V was pared by 6 bases and J by 10 bases, with 6 bases of the junction left unmatched. Germline V gene data show CDR1 as MNHEY and CDR2 as SVGAGI. The CDR3 runs to 13 residues.

This chain links TRBV15 with TRBJ1-4; D possibly corresponds to TRBD1 (5 bases). The length of the CDR3 is 14 residues. The V gene's germline CDR1 is LNHNV and CDR2 YYDKDF (reference sequence). Trimming stripped 0 bases from V and 10 bases from J, with 12 bases between. In DNA form, the CDR3 reads TGTGCCACCAGCAGAGATAAGCAGGGTGGAAAACTGTTTTTT. This gives the protein CATSRDKQGGKLFF.

This clonotype was recorded at least ten times. The genes are TRBV7-9 and TRBJ2-1; D perhaps matches TRBD1 (5 bases). The CDR3 has 13 amino acids. The germline gives CDR1 SEHNR, CDR2 FQNEAQ (reference sequence). V lost 5 bases, J lost 7 bases, and 12 bases lay in between. Here the CDR3 DNA reads TGTGCCAGCAGCCCCCAGGGAAGTAATGAGCAGTTCTTC. It yields the protein CASSPQGSNEQFF.